This entry describes one T cell receptor beta chain. In making TCR cDNA, 5'RACE template switching added a universal primer site and UMIs to it. A single record per CDR3 protein comes from TCRdb applying MiXCR to the 5' RACE reads. The table has hundreds of thousands of distinct CDR3 sequences, around 8.1% seen once. V lost 7 bases and J 5 bases, leaving 12 bases between the germline ends. The germline gives CDR1 SGHRS, CDR2 YFSETQ. This CDR3 region has 13 residues. This entry is derived from a study of T cells after yellow fever vaccination. Study summary: Those fractions that held only low numbers of cells were prepared using the SMART-Seq v4 Ultra Low Input RNA kit.

The chain is built from TRBV5-1 and TRBJ2-2; D is perhaps TRBD1 (6 bases). The specimen was PBMCs, collected approximately 47 days after the first yellow fever vaccination. This sequence originates from a man aged 18-30 years who received the YFV17D yellow fever vaccine. CDR3 in amino acids: CASVFGTTGELFF. CDR3 in DNA: TGCGCCAGCGTCTTTGGGACAACCGGGGAGCTGTTTTTT. Variable domain in full (rest from reference TRBV5-1 and TRBJ2-2): KAGVTQTPRYLIKTRGQQVTLSCSPISGHRSVSWYQQTPGQGLQFLFEYFSETQRNKGNFPGRFSGRQFSNSRSEMNVSTLELGDSALYLCASVFGTTGELFFGEGSRLTVL.